This T cell receptor (beta chain) was profiled in a study of blood T cell repertoires in COVID-19 (dated by TCRdb to about 2020). For context, the study as a whole: Samples from collaborators originated in the United States, Italy and Spain and spanned both the acute and convalescent phases of COVID-19. Deeply sampled blood TCRbeta repertoires from subjects exposed to, actively infected with, or recovered from COVID-19 were included in the dataset. The repertoires were made available in a free public database intended to serve as a resource for research on the immune response to SARS-CoV-2. The material from the prospective study consisted of cDNA or gDNA derived from T cells, B-cell-depleted T cells, or PBMCs. The sample metadata nearly always contained a de-identified subject ID, COVID-19 status, age in years and sex. HLA class I and class II types, where available, came from metadata supplied by the sample provider rather than from assay-based typing. The samples were drawn from the first 160 participants of the ongoing ImmuneRACE study and from about 1,200 subjects provided by 6 global collaborators. The research as a whole found: The amount of clinical and demographic metadata varied by source and participant and was provided uncurated.

Participants in the prospective study were enrolled through a virtual design, were aged roughly 18 to 90 years, and lived in approximately 24 United States geographic areas. In the prospective study, participants were assigned to cohorts based on the clinical history participants reported in a screening survey and a study questionnaire. For ImmuneRACE Cohort 3, a participant was defined as recovered based on two consecutive negative NP/OP PCR tests, clearance by a healthcare professional, or resolution of symptoms. Each participant in the prospective study had whole blood, serum and a nasopharyngeal or oropharyngeal swab collected by mobile phlebotomists. Participants in the prospective study had the option to provide additional blood draws and questionnaires over a roughly two-month period. Before DNA extraction, prospective study blood samples were shipped either frozen or at room temperature.

Comment on this clone: No antigen is known for it. The sample holds no much larger clone one base away, and base qualities are not on file.

TCRbeta CDR3 regions were amplified from genomic DNA using the immunoSEQ Assay, a bias-controlled multiplex PCR. Processing in the source paper ran as follows. The number of nucleated cells in each sample was estimated from the amplification of reference gene primers within the assay. Sequence reads were collapsed and filtered to measure the absolute abundance of every unique TCRbeta CDR3 rearrangement. For each sample, productive Simpson clonality was calculated as the square root of Simpson's diversity index across productive rearrangements. This is the immuneACCESS table as TCRdb keeps it, with only in-frame sequences that have V and J called. A part of the clones is gone; compared with another copy, unresolved V genes explain less than half, and the rest is unexplained. From that table come the V and J calls and clone size; the DNA was used to work out D and trimming. Present in this sample are around 250,000 clones, 80% to 85% of which were seen just once. The ten biggest clones cover roughly 3.2% of the sample.

The V end loses 1 base and the J end loses 15 bases, and a stretch of 15 bases separates them. Sequences KGHDR (CDR1) and SFDVKD (CDR2) are obtained from the germline V gene. From cysteine to phenylalanine, the CDR3 is 13 amino acids long. Solely the CDR3 DNA is kept, with 39 bases framed from the first base. The sample was PBMCs or T cells enriched from blood (not recorded which). The sequence was collected from a man aged 50 to 60 who had recovered from COVID-19. Recombination joined TRBV24-1 with TRBJ2-1; the D gene cannot be named for sure. The CDR3 sequence is CATSDFSSERRFF. The DNA sequence is as follows: TGTGCCACCAGTGATTTTAGTTCGGAGAGGCGGTTCTTC.